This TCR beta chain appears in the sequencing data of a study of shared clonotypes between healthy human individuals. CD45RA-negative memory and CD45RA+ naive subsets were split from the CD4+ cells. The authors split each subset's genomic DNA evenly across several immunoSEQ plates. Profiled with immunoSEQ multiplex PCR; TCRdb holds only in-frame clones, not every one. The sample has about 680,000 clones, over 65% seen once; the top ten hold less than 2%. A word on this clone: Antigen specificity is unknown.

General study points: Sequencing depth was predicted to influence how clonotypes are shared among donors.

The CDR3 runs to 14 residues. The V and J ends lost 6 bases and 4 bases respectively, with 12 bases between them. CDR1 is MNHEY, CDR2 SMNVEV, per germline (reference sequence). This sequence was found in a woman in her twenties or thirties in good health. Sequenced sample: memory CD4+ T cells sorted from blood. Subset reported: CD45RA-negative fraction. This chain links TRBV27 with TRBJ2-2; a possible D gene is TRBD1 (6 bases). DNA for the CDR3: TGTGCCAGCAGATTACAGGGTTCCACCGGGGAGCTGTTTTTT. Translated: CASRLQGSTGELFF.